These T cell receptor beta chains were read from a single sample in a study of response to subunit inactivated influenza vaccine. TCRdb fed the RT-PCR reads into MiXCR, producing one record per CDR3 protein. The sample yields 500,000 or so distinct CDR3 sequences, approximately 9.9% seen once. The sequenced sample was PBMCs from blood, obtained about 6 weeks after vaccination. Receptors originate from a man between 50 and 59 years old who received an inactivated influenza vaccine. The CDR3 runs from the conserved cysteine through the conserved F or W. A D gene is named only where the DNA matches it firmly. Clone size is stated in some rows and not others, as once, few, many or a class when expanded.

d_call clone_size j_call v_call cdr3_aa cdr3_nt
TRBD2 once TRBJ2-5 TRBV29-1 CSVVLGTSAETQYF TGCAGCGTTGTCCTAGGGACTAGCGCGGAGACCCAGTACTTC
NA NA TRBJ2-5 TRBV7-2 CASSFQTAQETQYF TGTGCCAGCAGCTTCCAAACGGCTCAAGAGACCCAGTACTTC
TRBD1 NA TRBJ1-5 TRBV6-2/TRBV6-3 CATLDRGHQPQHF TGTGCCACCCTGGACAGGGGGCATCAGCCCCAGCATTTT
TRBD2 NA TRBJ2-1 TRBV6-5 CASSYSNLASSGSLDEQFF TGTGCCAGCAGTTACTCGAATCTCGCGTCTAGCGGGAGCCTCGATGAGCAGTTCTTC
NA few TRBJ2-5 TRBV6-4 CASSDSKDQLETQYF TGTGCCAGCAGTGACTCTAAGGACCAACTAGAGACCCAGTACTTC
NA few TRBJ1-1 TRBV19 CASIRGFTEAFF TGTGCCAGTATCAGGGGTTTCACTGAAGCTTTCTTT
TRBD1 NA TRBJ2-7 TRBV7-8 CASSLGRDSPYEQYF TGTGCCAGCAGCTTAGGCCGGGACAGCCCCTACGAGCAGTACTTC
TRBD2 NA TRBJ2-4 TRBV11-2 CASSRQGLASLAKNIQYF TGTGCCAGCAGCCGGCAGGGACTAGCCTCTCTAGCCAAAAACATTCAGTACTTC
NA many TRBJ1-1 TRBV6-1 CASSDLGRGTEAFF TGTGCCAGCAGTGACCTGGGCAGGGGCACTGAAGCTTTCTTT
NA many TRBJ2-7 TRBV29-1 CSVVEARYEQYF TGCAGCGTTGTTGAGGCGAGATACGAGCAGTACTTC
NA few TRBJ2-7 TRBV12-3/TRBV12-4 CASSFGSLGEQYF TGTGCCAGCAGTTTTGGGTCTTTGGGAGAGCAGTACTTC
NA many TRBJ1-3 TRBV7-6 CASSLARGFSGNTIYF TGTGCCAGCAGCTTAGCGCGGGGGTTCTCTGGAAACACCATATATTTT
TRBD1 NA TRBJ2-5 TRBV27 CASTHETGGGETQYF TGTGCCAGCACCCACGAGACAGGGGGAGGAGAGACCCAGTACTTC
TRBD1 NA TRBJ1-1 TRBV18 CASSPLDRGNTEAFF TGTGCCAGCTCACCGCTGGACAGGGGGAACACTGAAGCTTTCTTT
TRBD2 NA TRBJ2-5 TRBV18 CASSPGLAGVYKETQYF TGTGCCAGCTCACCGGGACTAGCGGGGGTCTATAAAGAGACCCAGTACTTC
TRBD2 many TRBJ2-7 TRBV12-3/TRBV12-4 CASSPSSGGVYEQYF TGTGCCAGCAGTCCATCTAGCGGAGGGGTCTACGAGCAGTACTTC
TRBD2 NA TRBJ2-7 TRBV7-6 CASSLVLAGVGSEQYF TGTGCCAGCAGCTTAGTGCTAGCGGGAGTCGGCAGCGAGCAGTACTTC
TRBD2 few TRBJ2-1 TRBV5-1 CASSLNTGGDNEQFF TGCGCCAGCAGCTTGAATACGGGAGGGGACAATGAGCAGTTCTTC
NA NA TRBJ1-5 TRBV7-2 CASSFLQGGQPQHF TGTGCCAGCAGTTTCCTACAGGGAGGGCAGCCCCAGCATTTT
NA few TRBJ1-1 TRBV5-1 CASSLEQGGLVNTEAFF TGCGCCAGCAGCTTGGAGCAGGGAGGGCTGGTGAACACTGAAGCTTTCTTT
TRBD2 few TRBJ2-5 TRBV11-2 CASSDPWVAGGKETQYF TGTGCCAGCAGCGACCCCTGGGTAGCGGGGGGGAAAGAGACCCAGTACTTC